This T cell receptor beta chain was documented in a study of metastatic and nonmetastatic thyroid tumors. As for the study in general: Across peripheral blood and tumor or nodule tissue samples taken from malignant and benign thyroid patients, the repertoires were compared with one another.

No treatment had been given to any patient before thyroid surgery. Broader study findings: It was reportedly found that TCR beta diversity was significantly higher in malignant thyroid tumors than in benign nodules, a difference seen in both blood and tumor samples.

About this clone itself: Its antigen is undetermined.

Authors' data handling: A classifier for distant metastasis in papillary thyroid cancer was constructed using CDR3 differences observed across clinicopathological groups. TCRdb re-called clones via MiXCR from the PCR reads. For this entry, the V and J calls and clone size follow TCRdb and not the study's own pipeline. The sample holds 53,000 or so clones; 20% to 25% are singletons and the top ten take about 4%. The CDR3 totals 15 residues. Trimming took 0 bases from V and 2 from J, leaving 8 bases between them. Germline V gene data show CDR1 as SGHRS and CDR2 as YFSETQ. This sequence was found in a female donor with papillary thyroid cancer or a benign thyroid nodule (not recorded which). Some clones in this sample may be carry-over from other donors' samples. The chain uses TRBV5-1 and TRBJ1-4; no definite D call. The sequenced sample was blood. The CDR3 sequence: CASSLGGRTNEKLFF. Written as DNA, the CDR3 is TGCGCCAGCAGCTTGGGAGGGAGGACTAATGAAAAACTGTTTTTT.